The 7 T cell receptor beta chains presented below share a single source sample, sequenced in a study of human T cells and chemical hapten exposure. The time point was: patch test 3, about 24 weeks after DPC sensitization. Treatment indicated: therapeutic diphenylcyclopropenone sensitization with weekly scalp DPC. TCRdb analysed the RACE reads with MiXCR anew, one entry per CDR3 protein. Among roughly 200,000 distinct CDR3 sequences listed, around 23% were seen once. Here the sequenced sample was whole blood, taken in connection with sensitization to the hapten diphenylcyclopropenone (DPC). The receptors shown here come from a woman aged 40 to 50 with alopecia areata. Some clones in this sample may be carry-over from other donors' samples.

The CDR3 here is CASSYRQTSYEQYF. In DNA form, the CDR3 reads TGTGCCAGCAGTTACCGACAGACAAGTTACGAGCAGTACTTC. J is TRBJ2-7 and V is TRBV6-5; D possibly corresponds to TRBD1 (5 bases). This CDR3 region has 14 residues. Germline CDR1 and CDR2: MNHEY and SVGAGI. Trimming shortened V by 2 bases and J by 4 bases, and 12 bases separated the two germline ends.

The CDR3 sequence: CASGLGTEAFF. DNA for the CDR3: TGTGCCAGCGGGTTGGGCACTGAAGCTTTCTTT. The rearrangement uses TRBV12-3 or TRBV12-4 and TRBJ1-1; the D is unclear. V was cut by 8 bases and J by 4 bases, with 8 bases left in between. This CDR3 spans 11 amino acids.

In nucleotides, the CDR3 is TGCGCCAGCAGCAGCCATATCCCGCCGACCGGGGAGCTGTTTTTT. This codes for CASSSHIPPTGELFF. This chain uses TRBV4-1 with TRBJ2-2, with D unclear. The CDR3 contains 15 residues. Per germline, CDR1 MGHRA and CDR2 YSYEKL. Trimming removed 5 bases from V and 5 bases from J, with 15 bases in between.

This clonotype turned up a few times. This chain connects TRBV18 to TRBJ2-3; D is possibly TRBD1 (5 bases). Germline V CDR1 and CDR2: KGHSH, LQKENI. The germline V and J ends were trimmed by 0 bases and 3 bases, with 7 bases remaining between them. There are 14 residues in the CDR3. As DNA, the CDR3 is TGTGCCAGCTCACCACCGGCAGGGACAGATACGCAGTATTTT. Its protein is CASSPPAGTDTQYF.

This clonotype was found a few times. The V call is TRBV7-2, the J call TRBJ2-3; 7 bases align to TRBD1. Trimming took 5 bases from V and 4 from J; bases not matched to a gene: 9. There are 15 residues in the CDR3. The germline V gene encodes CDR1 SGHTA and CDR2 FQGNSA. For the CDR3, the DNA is TGTGCCAGCAGCCGCCGGGACAGTTGGGCAGATACGCAGTATTTT. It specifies CASSRRDSWADTQYF.

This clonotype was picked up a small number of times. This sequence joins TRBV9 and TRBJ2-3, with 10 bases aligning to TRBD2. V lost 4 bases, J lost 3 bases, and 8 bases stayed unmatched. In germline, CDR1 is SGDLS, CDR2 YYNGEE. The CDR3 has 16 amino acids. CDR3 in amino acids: CASSISGRAGTDTQYF. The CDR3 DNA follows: TGTGCCAGCAGCATCAGCGGGAGGGCCGGTACAGATACGCAGTATTTT.

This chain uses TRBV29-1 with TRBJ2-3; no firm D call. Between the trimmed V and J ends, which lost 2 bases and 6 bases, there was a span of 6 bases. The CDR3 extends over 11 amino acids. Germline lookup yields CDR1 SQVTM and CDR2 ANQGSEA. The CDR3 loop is CSVEFGDTQYF. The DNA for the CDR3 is TGCAGCGTTGAATTCGGGGATACGCAGTATTTT.